A few counts support the clone carrying this T cell receptor beta chain. This may stem from a read error, because a much larger clone lies one nucleotide away. Each CDR3 protein is one row after TCRdb ran MiXCR on the 5' RACE reads. The table records 400,000 to 550,000 distinct CDR3 sequences, 20% to 25% of them present only once. Germline CDR1 and CDR2: SNHLY and FYNNEI. The CDR3 is 12 residues long. V lost 3 bases, J lost 4 bases, and 7 bases lay in between. This entry is derived from a study of identical twins. This sample also appeared in a second study, on T cells expressing NK-cell markers. That paper adds: Sorted CD3+CD56-NKG2C+, CD3+CD56+NKG2C+ and CD3+CD56+NKG2C- T cells supplied the TCR beta repertoires. Once again these clonotypes came out on top in the CD3+CD56-NKG2C+ fraction of several donors.

This clonotype originated in a woman younger than 30 in good health. Sequencing was performed on CD4+ T cells sorted from blood. The chain is built from TRBV2 and TRBJ2-7; D is possibly TRBD1 or TRBD2 (5 bases each). The CDR3 sequence: CASSDGGYEQYF. CDR3 nucleotides: TGTGCCAGCAGTGATGGGGGTTACGAGCAGTACTTC. Drawing the rest from reference TRBV2 and TRBJ2-7, the complete variable domain is EPEVTQTPSHQVTQMGQEVILRCVPISNHLYFYWYRQILGQKVEFLVSFYNNEISEKSEIFDDQFSVERPDGSNFTLKIRSTKLEDSAMYFCASSDGGYEQYFGPGTRLTVT.